This TCR beta chain was sequenced for a study of blood T cell repertoires in COVID-19. Study information: Acute and convalescent COVID-19 specimens originated in the United States, Italy and Spain. The cDNA or gDNA used as material had been derived from T cells, B-cell-depleted T cells, or PBMCs.

Original handling: Reference gene primers were amplified, and this amplification served to estimate nucleated cell counts. The data were produced by immunoSEQ multiplex PCR, yet TCRdb's version contains in-frame clones alone and is incomplete. V and J calls and clone size are as listed in that table; D and trimming were resolved from the DNA. The table records about 280,000 clones, 65% to 90% of them present only once. Looked up from germline, CDR1 is MNHEY and CDR2 is SVGAGI. This CDR3 comprises 14 residues. V lost 10 bases to trimming and J lost 9 bases, with 22 bases between them. This TCR derives from a man aged 50-60 years with active or convalescent COVID-19. The sample was peripheral blood. The J gene is TRBJ1-5, the V gene TRBV6-5, with D unresolved. CDR3 residues: CATHQESGVVPQHF. As DNA, the CDR3 is TGTGCCACGCACCAGGAGTCCGGGGTGGTGCCCCAGCATTTT.